A selection of T cell receptor beta chains follows, all from one sample in a study of CD8 T cells in ankylosing spondylitis. TCRdb reanalysed the 5' RACE reads using MiXCR and keeps one entry per CDR3 protein. Here the sample spans 220,000 or so distinct CDR3 sequences, approximately 20% being singletons. The sample consisted of blood, either unsorted or a sorted T cell fraction (not recorded which). The receptors were gathered from a male donor with ankylosing spondylitis. Each CDR3 is given with its conserved first and last residue. The D gene is left open where the match is weak. Clone sizes are given selectively: once, few, many, or a class where the clone is expanded.

clone size: many
V gene: TRBV4-2
J gene: TRBJ2-5
D gene: .
CDR3 protein: CASSQTPGEEKTQYF
CDR3 DNA: TGTGCCAGCAGCCAAACCCCCGGGGAGGAAAAGACCCAGTACTTC

clone size: many
V gene: TRBV9
J gene: TRBJ1-2
D gene: .
CDR3 protein: CASSVDSAYGYTF
CDR3 DNA: TGTGCCAGCAGCGTCGATTCCGCTTATGGCTACACCTTC

clone size: few
V gene: TRBV3-1
J gene: TRBJ1-4
D gene: .
CDR3 protein: CASSFHADGSEKLFF
CDR3 DNA: TGTGCCAGCAGCTTTCATGCGGACGGGAGTGAAAAACTGTTTTTT

clone size: few
V gene: TRBV27
J gene: TRBJ2-7
D gene: .
CDR3 protein: CASSLGGGASYEQYF
CDR3 DNA: TGTGCCAGCAGTTTAGGAGGGGGGGCCTCCTACGAGCAGTACTTC

clone size: .
V gene: TRBV7-9
J gene: TRBJ2-2
D gene: .
CDR3 protein: CASSLGTATGELFF
CDR3 DNA: TGTGCCAGCAGCTTGGGGACTGCGACCGGGGAGCTGTTTTTT

clone size: .
V gene: TRBV20-1
J gene: TRBJ2-1
D gene: TRBD2
CDR3 protein: CSARRHSGTYNEQFF
CDR3 DNA: TGCAGTGCTAGACGTCATAGCGGGACCTACAATGAGCAGTTCTTC

clone size: .
V gene: TRBV28
J gene: TRBJ2-7
D gene: TRBD2
CDR3 protein: CASSPLSGRDHYEQYF
CDR3 DNA: TGTGCCAGCAGCCCCCTGAGCGGGAGGGACCACTACGAGCAGTACTTC

clone size: few
V gene: TRBV4-1
J gene: TRBJ1-1
D gene: .
CDR3 protein: CASSQEMNTEAFF
CDR3 DNA: TGCGCCAGCAGCCAAGAGATGAACACTGAAGCTTTCTTT

clone size: few
V gene: TRBV29-1
J gene: TRBJ2-1
D gene: TRBD1
CDR3 protein: CSVRPGQSYNEQFF
CDR3 DNA: TGCAGCGTTCGTCCGGGACAGTCCTACAATGAGCAGTTCTTC

clone size: few
V gene: TRBV7-8
J gene: TRBJ2-6
D gene: .
CDR3 protein: CASSLRAGIQESSGANVLTF
CDR3 DNA: TGTGCCAGCAGCTTACGGGCGGGAATCCAGGAAAGCTCTGGGGCCAACGTCCTGACTTTC

clone size: few
V gene: TRBV3-1
J gene: TRBJ2-7
D gene: TRBD2
CDR3 protein: CASSQGRDYHYEQYF
CDR3 DNA: TGTGCCAGCAGCCAAGGCCGGGACTATCACTACGAGCAGTACTTC

clone size: .
V gene: TRBV7-9
J gene: TRBJ2-3
D gene: TRBD1
CDR3 protein: CASSPGQEDTQYF
CDR3 DNA: TGTGCCAGCAGCCCCGGACAGGAAGATACGCAGTATTTT

clone size: few
V gene: TRBV20-1
J gene: TRBJ2-1
D gene: TRBD2
CDR3 protein: CSAAPGTSSYNEQFF
CDR3 DNA: TGCAGTGCTGCCCCCGGGACTAGCTCCTACAATGAGCAGTTCTTC

clone size: many
V gene: TRBV11-2
J gene: TRBJ2-1
D gene: .
CDR3 protein: CASAILNSYNEQFF
CDR3 DNA: TGTGCCAGCGCCATCTTAAACTCCTACAATGAGCAGTTCTTC

clone size: few
V gene: TRBV19
J gene: TRBJ1-5
D gene: TRBD1
CDR3 protein: CASSILGDSDQPQHF
CDR3 DNA: TGTGCCAGTAGTATATTGGGGGACAGTGATCAGCCCCAGCATTTT

clone size: .
V gene: TRBV11-2
J gene: TRBJ2-5
D gene: TRBD1
CDR3 protein: CASSLDRNWGQETQYF
CDR3 DNA: TGTGCCAGCAGCTTAGATAGGAATTGGGGACAGGAGACCCAGTACTTC

clone size: few
V gene: TRBV29-1
J gene: TRBJ2-1
D gene: TRBD2
CDR3 protein: CSVGTSGYNEQFF
CDR3 DNA: TGCAGCGTTGGGACTAGCGGTTACAATGAGCAGTTCTTC

clone size: many
V gene: TRBV4-3
J gene: TRBJ1-2
D gene: .
CDR3 protein: CASSQDQERYYGYTF
CDR3 DNA: TGCGCCAGCAGCCAAGATCAAGAGAGATACTATGGCTACACCTTC

clone size: many
V gene: TRBV12-3/TRBV12-4
J gene: TRBJ1-4
D gene: .
CDR3 protein: CASSFELGHEKLFF
CDR3 DNA: TGTGCCAGCAGTTTTGAGCTAGGGCATGAAAAACTGTTTTTT

clone size: few
V gene: TRBV28
J gene: TRBJ2-2
D gene: TRBD2
CDR3 protein: CASSLRTRSTGELFF
CDR3 DNA: TGTGCCAGCAGTTTGAGGACTAGGTCCACCGGGGAGCTGTTTTTT

clone size: few
V gene: TRBV9
J gene: TRBJ2-1
D gene: .
CDR3 protein: CASSAGPGSDEQFF
CDR3 DNA: TGTGCCAGCAGCGCCGGCCCGGGGAGTGATGAGCAGTTCTTC

clone size: .
V gene: TRBV7-9
J gene: TRBJ1-2
D gene: .
CDR3 protein: CASSLAEYGYTF
CDR3 DNA: TGTGCCAGCAGCTTAGCAGAGTATGGCTACACCTTC

clone size: many
V gene: TRBV12-3/TRBV12-4
J gene: TRBJ2-3
D gene: TRBD1
CDR3 protein: CASRPFRTGWTDTQYF
CDR3 DNA: TGTGCCAGCAGGCCCTTCAGGACAGGGTGGACAGATACGCAGTATTTT

clone size: few
V gene: TRBV13
J gene: TRBJ1-1
D gene: .
CDR3 protein: CASSLSFARREGTEAFF
CDR3 DNA: TGTGCCAGCAGCTTGAGTTTCGCGCGACGAGAGGGCACTGAAGCTTTCTTT

clone size: many
V gene: TRBV4-2
J gene: TRBJ2-7
D gene: TRBD2
CDR3 protein: CASSQDRRASGKSHEQYF
CDR3 DNA: TGTGCCAGCAGCCAAGATAGGCGGGCTAGCGGGAAATCCCACGAGCAGTACTTC